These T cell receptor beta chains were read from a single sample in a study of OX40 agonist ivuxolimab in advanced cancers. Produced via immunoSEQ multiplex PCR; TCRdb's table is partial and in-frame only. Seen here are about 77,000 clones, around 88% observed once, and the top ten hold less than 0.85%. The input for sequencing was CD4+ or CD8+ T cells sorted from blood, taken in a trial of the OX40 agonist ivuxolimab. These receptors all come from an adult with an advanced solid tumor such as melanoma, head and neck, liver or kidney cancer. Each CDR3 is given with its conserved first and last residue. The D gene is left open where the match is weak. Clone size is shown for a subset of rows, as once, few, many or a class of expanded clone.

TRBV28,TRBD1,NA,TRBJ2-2,TGTGCCAGCAGAAGGACAGGGGGCACCGGGGAGCTGTTTTTT,CASRRTGGTGELFF
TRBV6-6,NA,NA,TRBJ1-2,TGTGCCAGCAGTTACGCACGGACAGCTAATAACTATGGCTACACCTTC,CASSYARTANNYGYTF
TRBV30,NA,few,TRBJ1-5,TGTGCCTGGAGTCCCCCTGGACAAAGCAATCAGCCCCAGCATTTT,CAWSPPGQSNQPQHF
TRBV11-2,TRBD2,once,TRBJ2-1,TGTGCCAGCAGCTATAGGCTAGCGGGAGGGCCCTCCTACAATGAGCAGTTCTTC,CASSYRLAGGPSYNEQFF
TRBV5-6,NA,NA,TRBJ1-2,TGTGCCAGCAGCTTGTACAGGATCAGTGGCTACACCTTC,CASSLYRISGYTF
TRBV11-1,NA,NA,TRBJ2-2,TGTGCCAGCAGCTTAGATGGTGTCGGGGAGCTGTTTTTT,CASSLDGVGELFF
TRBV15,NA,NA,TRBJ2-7,TGTGCCACCAGCAAAGACCCTCCGCAGTACTTC,CATSKDPPQYF
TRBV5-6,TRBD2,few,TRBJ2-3,TGTGCCAGCACCCTTCCGGGACTAGCGACAGATACGCAGTATTTT,CASTLPGLATDTQYF
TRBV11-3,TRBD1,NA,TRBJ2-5,TGTGCCAGCAGCCCCACGGGGACAGGGTCGGGAGAGACCCAGTACTTC,CASSPTGTGSGETQYF
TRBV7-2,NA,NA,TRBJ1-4,TGTGCCAGCAGCTTAGTCCCGACAGCTATTAATGAAAAACTGTTTTTT,CASSLVPTAINEKLFF
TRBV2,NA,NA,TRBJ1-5,TGTGCCAGCAGGGAATGGGGGACCCGAAAGGATCAGCCCCAGCATTTT,CASREWGTRKDQPQHF
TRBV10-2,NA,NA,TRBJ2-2,TGCGCCAGCAGTCGACGGGACCCTGGCACGTCCGGGGAGCTGTTTTTT,CASSRRDPGTSGELFF
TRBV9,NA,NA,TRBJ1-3,TGTGCCAGCAACCCAGGGGACGGCTCTGGAAACACCATATATTTT,CASNPGDGSGNTIYF
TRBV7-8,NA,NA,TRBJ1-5,TGTGCCAGCAGCCCCCGCGTCCGACAGCGTAGCAATCAGCCCCAGCATTTT,CASSPRVRQRSNQPQHF
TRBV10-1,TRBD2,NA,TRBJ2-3,TGCGCCAGCAGTGAGGGAGCGGGAGAGGGGCATACGCAGTATTTT,CASSEGAGEGHTQYF
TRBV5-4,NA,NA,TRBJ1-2,TGTGCCAGCAGCTTGGGACTTACAGCCTATGGCTACACCTTC,CASSLGLTAYGYTF
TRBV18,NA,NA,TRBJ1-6,TGTGCCAGCTCACCTTCGATGGCAGGGGATAATTCACCCCTCCACTTT,CASSPSMAGDNSPLHF
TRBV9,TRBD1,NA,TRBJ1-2,TGTGCCAGCAGCGTCCCCCCAAGGGGGCTGAATGGCTACACCTTC,CASSVPPRGLNGYTF
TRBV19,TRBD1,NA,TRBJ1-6,TGTGCCAGTAGTATGACGGGACAGGGAACTTACTCCTATAATTCACCCCTCCACTTT,CASSMTGQGTYSYNSPLHF
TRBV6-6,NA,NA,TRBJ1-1,TGTGCCAGCAGCTACCCCGGGGGTGAAGCTTTCTTT,CASSYPGGEAFF
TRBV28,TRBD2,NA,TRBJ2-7,TGTGCCAGCACGCCAAGCGGGGGATCCTCCTACGAGCAGTACTTC,CASTPSGGSSYEQYF
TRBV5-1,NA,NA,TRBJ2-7,TGCGCCAGCGGGGGTAGCTCGGCCGGATACGAGCAGTACTTC,CASGGSSAGYEQYF
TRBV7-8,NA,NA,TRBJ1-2,TGTGCCAGCAGCTTGGGACAATTTGCAATTGGTGGCTACACCTTC,CASSLGQFAIGGYTF
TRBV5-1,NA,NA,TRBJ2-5,TGCGCCAGCAGCTTCTCTACTGGCGAGACCCAGTACTTC,CASSFSTGETQYF
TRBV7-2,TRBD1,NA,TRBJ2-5,TGTGCCAGCAGCTTCCGAAGACAGGGGGAGACCCAGTACTTC,CASSFRRQGETQYF